This T cell receptor beta chain comes out of a study of graft-versus-host responses after intestinal transplantation. Sequenced by immunoSEQ multiplex PCR; TCRdb stores in-frame clones only, minus some. Among approximately 120,000 clones listed, 90% to 95% were seen once. On this clone itself: Its cognate antigen is unknown. The junction differs from germline at one of its ends, possibly a read error.

The CDR3 runs to 15 residues. Germline CDR1 reads SGHTA; CDR2 reads FQGTGA. This sample comprised unstimulated CD4+ T cells sorted from spleen or lymph node cells, obtained before intestinal transplant. This TCR derives from a human donor who received an intestinal transplant. The chain joins TRBV7-3 to TRBJ2-1; D is tentatively TRBD1 or TRBD2 (5 bases each). The CDR3 nucleotides are TGTGCCAGCAGCTTAGCGGGTACAGGCTACCATGAGCAGTTCTTC. This encodes CASSLAGTGYHEQFF.